The T cell receptor (beta chain) described here comes from a study of T cell responses to AZD1222 COVID-19 vaccine (dated by TCRdb to the early 2020s). For the study in its entirety: A total of over 230 trial participants underwent TCR sequencing, of whom roughly 210 received two doses of AZD1222 and about 25 received two doses of the MenACWY control vaccine. Trial participants were enrolled by age into subgroups of 18-55, 56-69 and 70-plus years, and approximately 150, 30 and 60 TCR-sequenced participants, respectively, were included in these subgroups.

The CDR3 regions of human TCRbeta chains were subjected to immunosequencing. Per the authors' processing: TCRs in the repertoires were matched against a reference library of SARS-CoV-2-specific TCRs that had been generated with the MIRA antigen-specificity platform. Breadth was defined as the fraction of unique TCRs that were SARS-CoV-2-associated, and depth was defined as the fraction of total T cells that were SARS-CoV-2-associated. Each spike-specific TCR was assigned to its reactive spike region and to a CD4 or CD8 class using the MIRA data. Log10-transformed breadth and depth values were compared by one-way ANOVA with Sidak's multiple comparisons tests. The table comes from immuneACCESS by way of TCRdb, which keeps in-frame sequences with V and J called. Part of the clones is missing from these tables; in studies checked, under half for an unresolved V gene and the rest for unknown reasons. The V and J calls and clone size are taken from that table; D and trimming were inferred from the DNA. Present in this sample are 110,000 to 150,000 clones, about 92% of which were seen just once. 12% of the sample comes from the top ten.

CDR3 length: 17 amino acids, cysteine to phenylalanine. The CDR3 DNA has 51 bases and is translated from base 1. The germline V and J ends show losses of 4 bases and 0 bases respectively, and no gene match explains 5 bases of the junction. The germline V gene (reference sequence) gives CDR1 as LNHNV and CDR2 as YYDKDF. The investigation overall reported the following: No day 14 peak-response samples were available, so repertoires were characterized only after the peak T cell response. A significant rise in spike-specific TCR breadth and depth was observed after two AZD1222 doses relative to day 0 and relative to MenACWY recipients. Conclusions about previously exposed vaccinees are limited because only 6 or 7 AZD1222 recipients were SARS-CoV-2 seropositive at baseline. In the small 56-69-year group, the increase in depth fell short of significance, most likely because of low power. Most participants were white British and females outnumbered males, and the authors suggested that clonal diversity may have been underestimated. Reportedly, close to half of the unique spike-specific TCRs recognized epitopes lying outside the regions that are mutated in the B.1.351 and B.1.1.7 variants. CD4 TCRs associated with the vaccine covered the entire spike protein, and the dominant responses were in regions 160-218 and 743-854.

With respect to this clone: Its antigen target is currently unknown. Nothing much larger sits one base from this clone, and base qualities are not available.

The sample's time point label is to be understood as: sample from adult after SARS-CoV-2 infection, after symptom onset. Two convalescent COVID-19 patients, sampled after symptom onset from adults with prior SARS-CoV-2 infection, were also TCR-sequenced for comparison. The rearranged segments are TRBV15 and TRBJ1-5; 11 middle bases align to TRBD1. Sequencing used peripheral blood, obtained after recovery from COVID-19. The receptor comes from an adult who had recovered from COVID-19. The CDR3: CATSNRDRGGSNQPQHF. The DNA reads as follows: TGTGCCACCAGCAACCGGGACAGGGGGGGTAGCAATCAGCCCCAGCATTTT.